This TCR beta chain was captured by sequencing in a study of beta chain features in type 1 diabetes listed by TCRdb under 2018. Looking at the study overall: Mean age, gender distribution, total cell number and subset yield were not different between patients and healthy donors. Naive and central memory subsets were obtained from all 28 donors, but regulatory and stem cell-like memory subsets were isolated from only 8 patients and roughly eight healthy donors. In the study, recently diagnosed type 1 diabetes patients and matched healthy donors were compared on the TCRB repertoires of their sorted circulating CD4+ T cell subsets. Across all samples, about 110 million sorted cells were examined, and cell number per subset correlated strongly with RNA yield.

The germline V gene sets CDR1 to SGHRS and CDR2 to YFSETQ. The CDR3, cysteine through phenylalanine, is 15 amino acids long. Kept here is only the CDR3 DNA, which spans 45 bases and is read in frame from base 1. Deletion took 1 base off V and 1 base off J, with a span of 8 bases between the germline ends. The entire amount of isolated RNA was reverse transcribed using the High Capacity cDNA Reverse Transcription Kit, so the sequenced TCRB transcripts were expressed ones. Deep immunoSEQ sequencing was applied to naive, central memory and regulatory T cell samples, giving an average of roughly 3.5 million total reads per sample. Sorted cells were lysed in RLT buffer, and RNA was extracted using DNase-treated RNeasy Micro or Mini kits according to cell number. To prevent cross-contamination, each cell subset was processed individually, whereas patient and healthy donor samples were processed jointly. Using the immunoSEQ multiplex PCR, TCRB sequences were amplified from cDNA into 87-bp fragments spanning the CDR3 region. Sequencing of the amplicons was performed on the Illumina HiSeq platform. Concerning the study's data processing: PCR bias was corrected computationally using synthetic template baselines, and reads within Hamming distance 2 were collapsed, with unmergeable singletons discarded. Reads were aligned against IMGT to assign V, D and J genes, CDR3 length and insertions or deletions at six rearrangement sites. Within each subset, clonotype counts were normalized to sorted cell number, after which true diversity and Gini coefficients were computed with the tcR R package. Repertoire sharing was quantified using the overlap coefficient calculated on TCRB nucleotide sequences. TCRdb re-hosts the immuneACCESS table, in-frame sequences only. Its copies lack some clones; in the studies checked, an unresolved V gene accounts for under half of them, and the cause for the rest is not known. V and J calls and clone size follow that table, whereas D and trimming were derived from the DNA. This sample lists about 120,000 clones; about a sixth were detected once. The biggest ten clones account for about 2.5% of the sample.

Each donor gave one peripheral blood draw, approximately 110 mL on average, collected into heparinised tubes. Naive, central memory, regulatory and stem cell-like memory CD4+ T cells were sorted on a BD FACSAria II using a panel including CD45RO, CCR7, CD25, CD127, CD95 and CD27. Purity was above 95% for every sorted population. Right away, PBMCs were isolated by Lymphoprep density gradient centrifugation and were stained directly, with no culture step. Samples were stained and sorted in pairs, with one healthy donor and one patient per experiment, so that batch effects were minimized. Comments on this clone: The antigen it binds to is not known. Base qualities are not recorded, but no much larger clone differs from it by a single base.

General conclusions and limits of the study: Because cDNA was sequenced instead of genomic DNA, activated cells with high expression could be over-represented, although the groups did not differ in activation or CD3 levels. At VDJ recombination sites, patients with type 1 diabetes made fewer insertions and deleted more nucleotides, a pattern implying thymic rearrangement abnormalities. A moderate but significant shortening of TCRB CDR3 length was observed in type 1 diabetes patients in all four CD4+ subsets. Shorter templates might be favored by PCR, yet because patient and control samples were amplified and corrected together, any such skew would affect both groups equally. The naive, central memory and regulatory TCRB repertoires appeared to resemble one another more closely among patients than among healthy donors. HLA sub-analyses involved small numbers of individuals, so any influence of HLA type on TCRB rearrangement remained unresolved.

This sequence originates from a man aged 25 to 45 with type 1 diabetes. Sequencing was carried out using central memory CD4+ T cells from blood. The V and J genes are TRBV5-1 and TRBJ2-2, with the D gene call left open. The DNA sequence is given as TGCGCCAGCAGCTTGCCCCAGGAGAACACCGGGGAGCTGTTTTTT. This codes for CASSLPQENTGELFF. The full variable domain, completed from the reference TRBV5-1 and TRBJ2-2 proteins outside the CDR3, reads KAGVTQTPRYLIKTRGQQVTLSCSPISGHRSVSWYQQTPGQGLQFLFEYFSETQRNKGNFPGRFSGRQFSNSRSEMNVSTLELGDSALYLCASSLPQENTGELFFGEGSRLTVL.